This T cell receptor beta chain came from a study of human T cells and chemical hapten exposure. The overall study: There were weekly diphenylcyclopropenone doses to the scalp for patients throughout the approximately 24-week study.

A single record per CDR3 protein comes from TCRdb applying MiXCR to the RACE reads. Here the sample spans around 110,000 distinct CDR3 sequences, about 12% being singletons. The sample's time point: patch test 1, 2 weeks after DPC sensitization. Treatment reported: therapeutic diphenylcyclopropenone sensitization with weekly scalp DPC. Study-wide results and limits: Patch test score rose with PT1 expanded TCR count, significant at thresholds 8, 16 and 32, not 4. Since the donors had alopecia, their immune response may not be the same as that of healthy people. Expanded TCRs made up significantly more big CDR3 similarity clusters than controls did.

V lost 9 bases, J lost 3 bases, and 7 bases lay in between. Germline loops: CDR1 KGHDR, CDR2 SFDVKD. The CDR3 loop spans 12 amino acids. Concerning this clonotype itself: What it recognizes is unknown.

The sequence was obtained from a woman between 45 and 65 years old with alopecia areata. Some clones in this sample may be carry-over from other donors' samples. This chain uses TRBV24-1 with TRBJ2-2; the D is unclear. Sample: whole blood, taken in connection with sensitization to the hapten diphenylcyclopropenone (DPC). CDR3 amino acids: CATGVDTGELFF. The CDR3 nucleotides are TGTGCCACCGGAGTTGACACCGGGGAGCTGTTTTTT.